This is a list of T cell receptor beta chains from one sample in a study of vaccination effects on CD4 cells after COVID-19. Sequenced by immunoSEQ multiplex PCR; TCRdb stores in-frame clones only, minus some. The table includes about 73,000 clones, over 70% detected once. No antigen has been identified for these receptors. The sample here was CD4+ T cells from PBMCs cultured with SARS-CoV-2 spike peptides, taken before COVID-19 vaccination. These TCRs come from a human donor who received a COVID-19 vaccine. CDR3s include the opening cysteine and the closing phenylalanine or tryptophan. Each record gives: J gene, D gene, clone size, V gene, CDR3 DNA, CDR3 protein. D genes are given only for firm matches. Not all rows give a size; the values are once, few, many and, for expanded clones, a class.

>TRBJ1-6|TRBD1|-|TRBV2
TGTGCCAGCAGTCCAGGACAGGGGGCGGATTCACCCCTCCACTTT
CASSPGQGADSPLHF
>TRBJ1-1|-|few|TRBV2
TGTGCCAGCAGTCCGGGATGGAGCACTGAAGCTTTCTTT
CASSPGWSTEAFF
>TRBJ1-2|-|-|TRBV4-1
TGCGCCAGCAGCCAAGATCAGGGGACCCTTGGCTACACCTTC
CASSQDQGTLGYTF
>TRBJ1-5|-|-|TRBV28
TGTGCCAGCAGTTTACGGTCAGGGGCCGGGCAGCCCCAGCATTTT
CASSLRSGAGQPQHF
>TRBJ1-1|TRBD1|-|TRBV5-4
TGTGCCAGCAGCTTCCCGGACAGGCCGAACACTGAAGCTTTCTTT
CASSFPDRPNTEAFF
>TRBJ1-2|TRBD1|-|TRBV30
TGTGCCTGGAGTGCCCCGACAGGGGGCAACTATGGCTACACCTTC
CAWSAPTGGNYGYTF
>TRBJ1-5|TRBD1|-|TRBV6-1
TGTGCCAGCAGTGCCCTAGCAGGGGGCGGAAGAAGCAATCAGCCCCAGCATTTT
CASSALAGGGRSNQPQHF
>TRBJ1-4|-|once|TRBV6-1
TGTGCCAGCAGTGAAGCGGAAGGGCCCACCACAACTAATGAAAAACTGTTTTTT
CASSEAEGPTTTNEKLFF
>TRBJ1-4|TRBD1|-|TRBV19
TGTGCCAGTATGGACAGGGGTGTTACTAATGAAAAACTGTTTTTT
CASMDRGVTNEKLFF
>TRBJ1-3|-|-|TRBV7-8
TGTGCCAGCAGCTGGCAGAGCTCTGGAAACACCATATATTTT
CASSWQSSGNTIYF
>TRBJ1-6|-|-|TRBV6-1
TGTGCCAGCAGTGAAACTCTGGGGCTCTCCTATAATTCACCCCTCCACTTT
CASSETLGLSYNSPLHF
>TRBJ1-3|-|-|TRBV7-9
TGTGCCAGCAGCACCCGGGACTCTGGAAACACCATATATTTT
CASSTRDSGNTIYF
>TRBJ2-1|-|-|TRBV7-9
TGTGCCAGCAGCTTACCACTCTTTAGGAATGAGCAGTTCTTC
CASSLPLFRNEQFF
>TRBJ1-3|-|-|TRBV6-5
TGTGCCAGCAGTTACGATGTCATATCGTCTGGAAACACCATATATTTT
CASSYDVISSGNTIYF
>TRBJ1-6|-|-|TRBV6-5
TGTGCCAGCACTAAGGACAGAACCTATAATTCACCCCTCCACTTT
CASTKDRTYNSPLHF
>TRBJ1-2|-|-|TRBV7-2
TGTGCCAGCAGCTTACTGATTAATAACTATGGCTACACCTTC
CASSLLINNYGYTF
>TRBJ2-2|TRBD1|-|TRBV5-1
TGCGCCAGCAGCGGGGGACAGGGGACGAACACCGGGGAGCTGTTTTTT
CASSGGQGTNTGELFF
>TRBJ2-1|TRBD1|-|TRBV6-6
TGTGCCAGCAGTTATCGCAGGGGGATTAGGGATGAGCAGTTCTTC
CASSYRRGIRDEQFF
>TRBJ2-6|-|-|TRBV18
TGTGCCAGCTCACCACCAGCAATTTTATCTGGGGCCAACGTCCTGACTTTC
CASSPPAILSGANVLTF
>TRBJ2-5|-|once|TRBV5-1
TGCGCCAGCAGCTTGACATGGGGCCGGGAGACCCAGTACTTC
CASSLTWGRETQYF
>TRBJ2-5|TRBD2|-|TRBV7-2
TGTGCCAGCAGCTCGTGGGCCGGGAGGGGGACCCAGTACTTC
CASSSWAGRGTQYF
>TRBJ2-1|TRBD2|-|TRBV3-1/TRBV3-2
TGTGCCAGCAGCCCGGGGGGGGCTAGGTACAATGAGCAGTTCTTC
CASSPGGARYNEQFF
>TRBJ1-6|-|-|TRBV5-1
TGCGCCAGCAGCTGGACTTGGGATGGCGGTTCACCCCTCCACTTT
CASSWTWDGGSPLHF
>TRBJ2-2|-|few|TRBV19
TGTGCCAGTAGTCCGGACGGACTGATGAACACCGGGGAGCTGTTTTTT
CASSPDGLMNTGELFF
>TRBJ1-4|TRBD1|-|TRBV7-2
TGTGCCAGCAGCGCGACAGGGTTTGAACTGTTTTTT
CASSATGFELFF
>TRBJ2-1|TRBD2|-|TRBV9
TGTGCCAGCAGCGCAGCGGGGGGGCAATACGGTGAGCAGTTCTTC
CASSAAGGQYGEQFF
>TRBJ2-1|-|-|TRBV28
TGTGCCAGCACCCTACGTGGGGGTGAGCAGTTCTTC
CASTLRGGEQFF
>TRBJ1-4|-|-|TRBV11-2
TGTGCCAGCAGCTTAGTGGGGTCAACAATGCAGGGACGGGCTGAAAAACTGTTTTTT
CASSLVGSTMQGRAEKLFF
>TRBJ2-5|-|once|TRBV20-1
TGCAGTGCTAGTACCTCTCCCAAGGAGGAGACCCAGTACTTC
CSASTSPKEETQYF
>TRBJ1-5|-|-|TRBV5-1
TGCGCCAGCAGCTTGGAGGGGGGCCAGCCCCAGCATTTT
CASSLEGGQPQHF
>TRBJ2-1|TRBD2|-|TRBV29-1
TGCAGCGTTGAAGATCAGTTGCGGGGGGCGGGGTACAATGAGCAGTTCTTC
CSVEDQLRGAGYNEQFF
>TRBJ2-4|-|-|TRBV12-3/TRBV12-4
TGTGCCACCAAACGGGGCGAGGGCATTCAGTACTTC
CATKRGEGIQYF
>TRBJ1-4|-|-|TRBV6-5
TGTGCCAGCAGGACCAGGGTGACGGGGGAAAAACTGTTTTTT
CASRTRVTGEKLFF
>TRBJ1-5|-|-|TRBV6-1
TGTGCCAGCAGCGGGTATAGCAATCAGCCCCAGCATTTT
CASSGYSNQPQHF
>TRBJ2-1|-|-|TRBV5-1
TGCGCCAGCAGCTTGAAACAGGCCTACAATGAGCAGTTCTTC
CASSLKQAYNEQFF
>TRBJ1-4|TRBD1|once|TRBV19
TGTGCCAGAGAACCCGGGACAGGAGGTGAAAAACTGTTTTTT
CAREPGTGGEKLFF
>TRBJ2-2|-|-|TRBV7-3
TGTGCCAGCAGCGTCGGGGGAGCCGACACCGGGGAGCTGTTTTTT
CASSVGGADTGELFF
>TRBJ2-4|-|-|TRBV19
TGTGCCAGTAGTATATCTACAGGGACGACCATTCAGTACTTC
CASSISTGTTIQYF
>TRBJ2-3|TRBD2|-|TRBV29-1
TGCAGCGTTGGCGGTACTAGCGGGGCCCCTGACTACACAGATACGCAGTATTTT
CSVGGTSGAPDYTDTQYF
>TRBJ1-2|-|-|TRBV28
TGTGCCAGCAGTGCGCCGACACGTGCCTATGGCTACACCTTC
CASSAPTRAYGYTF
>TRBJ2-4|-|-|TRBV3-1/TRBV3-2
TGTGCCAGCAGCCAGAGGGTCCAGGGGCTAGCCAAAAACATTCAGTACTTC
CASSQRVQGLAKNIQYF